The entry below gives a single T cell receptor beta chain sequence along with its context. Germline loops: CDR1 SGHRS, CDR2 YFSETQ. The CDR3 sequence is 16 residues long. The J segment lost 1 base and the V segment lost 5 bases, leaving 11 bases of the junction unmatched. The data belong to a study of identifying expanded T cells in peripheral blood. Sequencing used immunoSEQ multiplex PCR; TCRdb keeps in-frame clones, though not all of them. The data contain 70,000 or so clones, 90% of them singletons. This clonotype was sampled from a person aged 18 to 75 in good health. The sample comprised blood. The rearrangement links TRBV5-1 to TRBJ1-2; 7 bases fit TRBD1. The CDR3 region is CASRAGGNRDNYGYTF. The CDR3 coding sequence is TGCGCCAGCAGGGCAGGGGGTAATAGGGATAACTATGGCTACACCTTC.